This T cell receptor beta chain was documented in a study of T cell repertoires in cytomegalovirus infection. Germline values: CDR1 MNHEY, CDR2 SVGAGI. The V end lost 7 bases, the J end lost 5 bases, and 11 bases lay between the germline ends. The CDR3 sequence is 13 residues long. Only a few counts were recorded for this clonotype. TCRdb itself ran the reads through MiXCR, one entry per CDR3 protein. The top ten clones hold around 47% of a sample with a few hundred thousand distinct CDR3 sequences, over 15% of them seen once. The chain is built from TRBV6-5 and TRBJ2-2; unclear D gene. This sequence was found in a human donor in good health (CMV status not recorded). Some clones in this sample may be carry-over from other donors' samples. Specimen: CD8+ T cells from PBMCs. The CDR3 here is CASIPRSTGELFF. The CDR3 DNA reads as TGTGCCAGCATCCCCCGAAGTACCGGGGAGCTGTTTTTT.